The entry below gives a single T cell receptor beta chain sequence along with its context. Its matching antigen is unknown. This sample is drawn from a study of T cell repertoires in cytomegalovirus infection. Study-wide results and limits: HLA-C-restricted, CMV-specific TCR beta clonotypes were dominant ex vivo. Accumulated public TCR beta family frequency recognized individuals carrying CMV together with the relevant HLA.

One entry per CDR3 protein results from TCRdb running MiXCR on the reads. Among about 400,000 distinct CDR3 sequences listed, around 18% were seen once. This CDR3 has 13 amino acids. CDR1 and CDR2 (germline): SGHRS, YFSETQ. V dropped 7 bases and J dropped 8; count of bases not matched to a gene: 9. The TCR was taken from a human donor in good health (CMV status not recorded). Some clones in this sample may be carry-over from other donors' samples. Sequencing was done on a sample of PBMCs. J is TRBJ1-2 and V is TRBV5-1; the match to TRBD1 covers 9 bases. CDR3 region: CASAGDRVDGYTF. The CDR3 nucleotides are TGCGCCAGCGCAGGGGACAGGGTAGACGGCTACACCTTC.